The 28 T cell receptor beta chains below all came from one sample that was sequenced in a study of blood T cell repertoires in COVID-19. TCRdb's table, derived via immunoSEQ multiplex PCR, lists solely in-frame clones and lacks some. The sample contains more than 200,000 clones, 80% to 90% of which appear only once. The sequencing input was peripheral blood. The receptors come from a man aged 25 to 40 with active or convalescent COVID-19.

This chain links TRBV5-1 with TRBJ2-5, with D tentatively TRBD2 (5 bases). Trimming removed 7 bases from V and 3 bases from J, with 19 bases in between. The CDR3 is 15 residues long. Germline values: CDR1 SGHRS, CDR2 YFSETQ. The CDR3: CASSSGPGSEETQYF. For the CDR3, the DNA is TGCGCCAGCTCATCCGGACCGGGGTCGGAAGAGACCCAGTACTTC.

The chain has TRBV4-2 and TRBJ1-2; D possibly corresponds to TRBD1 (5 bases). The CDR3 runs 16 residues. Germline loops: CDR1 LGHNA, CDR2 YNFKEQ. The V end was cut by 3 bases, the J end by 6 bases, with 20 bases between. CDR3 amino acids: CASSQETSGLLNGYTF. DNA for the CDR3: TGTGCCAGCAGCCAGGAAACCTCAGGGCTCTTGAATGGCTACACCTTC.

V gene TRBV5-6 combines with J gene TRBJ1-6; TRBD1 agrees at 7 bases. This CDR3 contains 18 residues. Trimming took 0 bases from V and 8 from J; bases not matched to a gene: 14. Germline CDR1 is SGHDT and CDR2 is YYEEEE. The CDR3 is CASSLAGRDSFFDSPLHF. CDR3 sequence (DNA): TGTGCCAGCAGCTTGGCCGGACGGGACAGCTTTTTTGATTCACCCCTCCACTTT.

The chain recombines TRBV4-1 with TRBJ2-7; 7 bases fit TRBD1. J gave up 2 bases and V 0 bases, and 13 bases lay outside the gene matches. Germline CDR1 is MGHRA and CDR2 is YSYEKL. This CDR3 spans 18 amino acids. Here the CDR3 DNA reads TGCGCCAGCAGCCAAGATAGGGTGGGACAGAGGTTACCCTACGAGCAGTACTTC. Its translation: CASSQDRVGQRLPYEQYF.

The rearrangement joins TRBV10-2 to TRBJ2-1; tentatively, D is TRBD1 (6 bases). Trimming removed 3 bases from V and 1 base from J, with 10 bases in between. CDR1 and CDR2 from the germline V gene are WSHSY and SAAADI. This CDR3 contains 15 residues. The CDR3 is CASSDTGQSYNEQFF. In DNA form, the CDR3 reads TGCGCCAGCAGTGATACAGGGCAATCCTACAATGAGCAGTTCTTC.

This rearrangement joins TRBV5-1 to TRBJ2-7; 7 bases line up with TRBD1. Germline V gene sequence: CDR1 SGHRS, CDR2 YFSETQ. The CDR3 is 12 residues long. With 3 bases clipped from V and 5 bases from J, the junction kept 2 bases outside the gene matches. CDR3 in amino acids: CASSSTGDEQYF. The CDR3 DNA sequence: TGCGCCAGCAGCTCAACAGGGGACGAGCAGTACTTC.

The chain joins TRBV18 to TRBJ2-1; the match to TRBD2 covers 7 bases. Per the germline V gene, CDR1 is KGHSH and CDR2 is LQKENI. The CDR3 contains 14 residues. Trimming took 4 bases from V and 5 from J; bases not matched to a gene: 5. CDR3 nucleotide sequence: TGTGCCAGCTCACAATCGGGACTAAACAATGAGCAGTTCTTC. As protein: CASSQSGLNNEQFF.

CDR3 DNA sequence: TGTGCCTGGGTTCAGGGAGGTGCGGCAGATACGCAGTATTTT. Encoded protein: CAWVQGGAADTQYF. The rearrangement uses TRBV30 and TRBJ2-3; D perhaps matches TRBD2 (6 bases). The germline V gene encodes CDR1 GTSNPN and CDR2 SVGIG (reference sequence). This CDR3 is 14 amino acids long. V lost 5 bases and J 4 bases, leaving 16 bases between the germline ends.

This clone was counted a single time. The V gene is TRBV29-1, the J gene TRBJ2-3; TRBD2 matches at 7 bases. Germline V gives CDR1 SQVTM, CDR2 ANQGSEA. V lost 3 bases to trimming and J lost 2 bases; unmatched junction nucleotides: 11. This CDR3 has 16 amino acids. The CDR3 coding sequence is TGCAGCGTTGAGCAAGTTGGGGGGGGATCCACAGATACGCAGTATTTT. Translated: CSVEQVGGGSTDTQYF.

This chain uses TRBV2 with TRBJ2-1; D is uncertain. Germline values: CDR1 SNHLY, CDR2 FYNNEI. The CDR3 runs to 13 residues. Trimming shortened V by 4 bases and J by 5 bases, and 9 bases separated the two germline ends. CDR3 DNA: TGTGCCAGCAGTGTGGGCCGAAACAATGAGCAGTTCTTC. Its protein product is CASSVGRNNEQFF.

This chain links TRBV3-1 (or the pseudogene TRBV3-2) with TRBJ2-7, with 11 bases identical to TRBD1. This CDR3 is 16 amino acids long. Germline V gene data show CDR1 as LGHDT and CDR2 as YNNKEL (reference sequence). The V and J ends lost 1 base and 2 bases, in that order; junction bases with no gene match: 4. CDR3: CASSQGPGQGAYEQYF. In DNA form, the CDR3 reads TGTGCCAGCAGCCAAGGCCCGGGACAGGGGGCCTACGAGCAGTACTTC.

This chain joins TRBV4-2 and TRBJ1-1, with 8 bases fitting TRBD1. The CDR3 is made up of 19 amino acids. Germline V gene lookup returns CDR1 LGHNA and CDR2 YNFKEQ. V was pared by 1 base and J by 2 bases, with 15 bases of the junction left unmatched. The CDR3 here is CASSQGWVGQGIPNTEAFF. CDR3 DNA sequence: TGTGCCAGCAGCCAAGGGTGGGTTGGACAGGGCATTCCCAACACTGAAGCTTTCTTT.

The chain links TRBV6-5 to TRBJ2-2, with D possibly TRBD1 on 6 matching bases. V dropped 6 bases and J dropped 4 bases, with 12 bases sitting between them. Germline values: CDR1 MNHEY, CDR2 SVGAGI. This CDR3 contains 14 residues. CDR3 loop: CASSYTGTTGELFF. CDR3 coding DNA: TGTGCCAGCAGCTACACAGGGACCACCGGGGAGCTGTTTTTT.

The rearrangement links TRBV13 to TRBJ1-2, with a weak D call TRBD1 (6 bases). The ends were cut back, 4 bases at V and 3 bases at J, with 18 bases in the middle. Looked up from germline, CDR1 is PRHDT and CDR2 is FYEKMQ (reference sequence). This CDR3 comprises 16 residues. CDR3: CASSSSKGGTYYGYTF. The CDR3 nucleotides read TGTGCCAGCAGCTCGTCCAAAGGGGGAACCTACTATGGCTACACCTTC. The complete variable domain, with remaining parts taken from reference TRBV13 and TRBJ1-2, reads AAGVIQSPRHLIKEKRETATLKCYPIPRHDTVYWYQQGPGQDPQFLISFYEKMQSDKGSIPDRFSAQQFSDYHSELNMSSLELGDSALYFCASSSSKGGTYYGYTFGSGTRLTVV.

This chain joins TRBV5-4 and TRBJ1-6, with D unclear. V lost 4 bases to trimming and J lost 5 bases, with 16 bases between them. In germline, CDR1 is SGHNT, CDR2 YYREEE (reference sequence). The CDR3 has 16 residues. CDR3 nucleotides: TGTGCCAGCAGCCGGATGGGGTCGGGGAATAATTCACCCCTCCACTTT. Translation gives CASSRMGSGNNSPLHF.

The gene calls are TRBV11-2 and TRBJ2-1; 10 bases match TRBD2. V was clipped by 6 bases and J by 8 bases; unmatched bases: 13. The CDR3 length is 16 residues. In germline, CDR1 is SGHAT, CDR2 FQNNGV. In DNA, the CDR3 is TGTGCCAGCAGTCGGCTAGCGGGGGCCAGACGGGATGAGCAGTTCTTC. It specifies CASSRLAGARRDEQFF.

Only a few counts were recorded for this clone. The V gene is TRBV12-1, the J gene TRBJ1-1; TRBD1 is the table's D call, not checked against the DNA. TRBV12-1 is listed as a pseudogene. The CDR3 has 15 amino acids. The DNA for the CDR3 is TGTGCCAGCACCATTTTTGGACCCCAGGGATCTGAAGCTTTCTTT. Protein: CASTIFGPQGSEAFF.

This chain joins TRBV7-2 and TRBJ2-1; TRBD2 agrees at 10 bases. Unmatched junction bases numbered 9, after V lost 1 base and J lost 12 bases. This CDR3 region has 15 residues. Germline V gene sequence: CDR1 SGHTA, CDR2 FQGNSA. CDR3 sequence: CASSLDGTSERAQFF. CDR3 in DNA: TGTGCCAGCAGCTTAGACGGGACTAGCGAACGGGCGCAGTTCTTC. Variable domain in full (rest from reference TRBV7-2 and TRBJ2-1): GAGVSQSPSNKVTEKGKDVELRCDPISGHTALYWYRQSLGQGLEFLIYFQGNSAPDKSGLPSDRFSAERTGGSVSTLTIQRTQQEDSAVYLCASSLDGTSERAQFFGPGTRLTVL.

This chain uses TRBV15 with TRBJ2-1; possibly TRBD1 for D (5 bases). The CDR3 extends over 14 amino acids. V dropped 1 base and J dropped 9 bases, with 13 bases sitting between them. The V gene's germline CDR1 is LNHNV and CDR2 YYDKDF (reference sequence). The CDR3 reads CATSRGVGLGEQFF. CDR3 in DNA: TGTGCCACCAGCAGAGGGGTGGGGCTGGGTGAGCAGTTCTTC.

This clone came up a few times. This sequence joins TRBV19 and TRBJ1-2; possibly TRBD1 for D (6 bases). CDR3 size: 13 residues. The germline V gene has CDR1 LNHDA and CDR2 SQIVND (reference sequence). The V end lost 4 bases, the J end lost 4 bases, and 10 bases lay between the germline ends. This CDR3 reads CASSTGEAYGYTF. Here the CDR3 DNA reads TGTGCCAGTAGTACAGGGGAAGCCTATGGCTACACCTTC.

The chain joins TRBV4-1 to TRBJ2-6; no firm D call. Looked up from germline, CDR1 is MGHRA and CDR2 is YSYEKL. Trimming took 2 bases from V and 0 from J, leaving 14 bases between them. The CDR3 is made up of 18 amino acids. The CDR3 reads CASSQSPGESSGANVLTF. The CDR3 DNA is TGCGCCAGCAGCCAAAGCCCAGGTGAGAGCTCTGGGGCCAACGTCCTGACTTTC.

This chain connects TRBV3-1 (or the pseudogene TRBV3-2) to TRBJ1-4; no definite D call. Per germline, CDR1 LGHDT and CDR2 YNNKEL (reference sequence). Trimming took 0 bases from V and 6 from J, leaving 20 bases between them. CDR3 length equals 18 residues. The CDR3 loop is CASSQDPPAGDLDEKLFF. CDR3 coding DNA: TGTGCCAGCAGCCAAGACCCGCCGGCGGGTGACCTGGATGAAAAACTGTTTTTT.

The rearrangement joins TRBV4-1 to TRBJ2-1; the D is unclear. Trimming left V 0 bases short and J 10 bases short, with 16 bases between. Germline CDR1 reads MGHRA; CDR2 reads YSYEKL. CDR3 length: 15 residues. CDR3 amino acids: CASSQEMVSRREQFF. DNA for the CDR3: TGCGCCAGCAGCCAAGAGATGGTGAGTAGGCGGGAGCAGTTCTTC.

This chain joins TRBV7-2 and TRBJ1-5; D remains unclear. The CDR3 runs to 15 residues. V lost 1 base and J lost 4, with 11 bases in between. Germline CDR1 reads SGHTA; CDR2 reads FQGNSA. The DNA for the CDR3 is TGTGCCAGCAGCTTAGAGGCTACGGGAAATCAGCCCCAGCATTTT. Protein: CASSLEATGNQPQHF.

V usage is TRBV19 and J usage is TRBJ1-2; D is possibly TRBD1 (5 bases). Germline assignment: CDR1 LNHDA and CDR2 SQIVND (reference sequence). The V and J ends lost 6 bases and 1 base respectively, with 15 bases between them. The CDR3 has 15 amino acids. In DNA form, the CDR3 reads TGTGCCAGTAGCGCTCCAGGGTTGGGTAACTATGGCTACACCTTC. Encoded protein: CASSAPGLGNYGYTF.

The chain is built from TRBV9 and TRBJ1-2, with 7 bases fitting TRBD1. The CDR3 spans 12 residues. Germline V gene data show CDR1 as SGDLS and CDR2 as YYNGEE. J lost 10 bases, V lost 4 bases, and 7 bases had no gene match. The CDR3, as DNA: TGTGCCAGCAGCCCACCGGGACAGCACTACACCTTC. Amino acid sequence: CASSPPGQHYTF.

The chain combines TRBV2 with TRBJ2-7, with 8 bases matching TRBD1. The CDR3 consists of 14 residues. Trimming cost V 6 bases and J 3 bases; bases outside gene matches: 7. Germline CDR1 SNHLY, CDR2 FYNNEI. The CDR3 is CASRAGQVRYEQYF. DNA of the CDR3: TGTGCCAGCAGGGCGGGACAGGTCCGCTACGAGCAGTACTTC.

On this clone: Mismatch with germline at one junction end may stem from a read error. This chain links TRBV5-6 with TRBJ1-4, with 9 bases lining up with TRBD1. The CDR3 runs 14 residues. Germline V gives CDR1 SGHDT, CDR2 YYEEEE. The CDR3 coding sequence is TGTGCCAGCAGCACGGGACAGGGAAATGGAAAACTGTTTTTT. Protein product: CASSTGQGNGKLFF.